The entry below describes one T cell receptor (beta chain). Libraries were prepared by immunoSEQ multiplex PCR; TCRdb keeps only in-frame clonotypes and omits some of them. Of around 380,000 clones listed, 80% to 90% were seen once; the top ten hold approximately 1.3%. The CDR3 loop spans 18 amino acids. Trimming pared 3 bases from V and 4 bases from J, leaving 20 bases between. The germline gives CDR1 SGHKS, CDR2 YYEKEE (reference sequence). This sample stems from a study of blood T cell repertoires in COVID-19. Two consecutive negative NP/OP PCR tests, clearance, or resolved symptoms defined Cohort 3 recovery.

The TCR comes from a man aged 25 to 45 who had recovered from COVID-19. J is TRBJ2-6 and V is TRBV5-5; tentatively, D is TRBD1 (8 bases). Specimen: PBMCs or T cells enriched from blood (not recorded which). The CDR3 loop is CASSSGGAGVSGANVLTF. CDR3 DNA sequence: TGTGCCAGCAGCTCAGGGGGCGCGGGAGTATCGGGGGCCAACGTCCTGACTTTC.